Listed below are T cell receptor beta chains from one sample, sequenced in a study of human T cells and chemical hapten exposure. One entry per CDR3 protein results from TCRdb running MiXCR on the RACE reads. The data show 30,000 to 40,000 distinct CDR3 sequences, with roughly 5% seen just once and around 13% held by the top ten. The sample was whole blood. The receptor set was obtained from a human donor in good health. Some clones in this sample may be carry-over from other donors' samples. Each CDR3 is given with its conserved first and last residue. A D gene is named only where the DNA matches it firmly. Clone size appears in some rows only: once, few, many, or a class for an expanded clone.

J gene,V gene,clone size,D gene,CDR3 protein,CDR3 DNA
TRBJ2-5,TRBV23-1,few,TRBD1,CASRTGGETQYF,TGCGCCAGCAGGACAGGGGGGGAGACCCAGTACTTC
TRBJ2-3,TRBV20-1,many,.,CSARDRDSEGTDTQYF,TGCAGTGCTAGAGATCGGGATAGCGAAGGCACAGATACGCAGTATTTT
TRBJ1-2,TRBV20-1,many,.,CSAADSDTYGYTF,TGCAGTGCCGCAGACAGCGATACCTATGGCTACACCTTC
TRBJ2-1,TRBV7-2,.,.,CASSLDSGAYNEQFF,TGTGCCAGCAGCTTAGACTCCGGGGCCTACAATGAGCAGTTCTTC
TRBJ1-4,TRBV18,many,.,CASSPKDFSNEKLFF,TGTGCCAGCTCACCAAAAGACTTCTCTAATGAAAAACTGTTTTTT
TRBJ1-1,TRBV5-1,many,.,CASSSLGGGSELGNTEAFF,TGCGCCAGCAGCTCGTTAGGTGGGGGAAGTGAGTTAGGGAACACTGAAGCTTTCTTT
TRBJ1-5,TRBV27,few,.,CASSPAGGRGNQPQHF,TGTGCCAGCAGTCCGGCTGGGGGCCGAGGAAATCAGCCCCAGCATTTT
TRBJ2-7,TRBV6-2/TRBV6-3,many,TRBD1,CASARDRYLYEQYF,TGTGCCAGCGCACGGGACAGGTACCTTTACGAGCAGTACTTC
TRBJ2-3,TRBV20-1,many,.,CSASGGDTQYF,TGCAGTGCTAGTGGGGGGGATACGCAGTATTTT
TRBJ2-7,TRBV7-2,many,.,CASSSQGGTYEQYF,TGTGCCAGCAGCTCACAGGGGGGGACATACGAGCAGTACTTC
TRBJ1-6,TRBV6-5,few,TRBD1,CASTFGTVYNSPLHF,TGTGCCAGCACCTTTGGGACAGTCTATAATTCACCCCTCCACTTT
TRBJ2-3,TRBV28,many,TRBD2,CASSLRKTSGASTDTQYF,TGTGCCAGCAGTTTAAGGAAAACTAGCGGGGCTAGCACAGATACGCAGTATTTT
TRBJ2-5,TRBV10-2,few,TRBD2,CASNGGAETQYF,TGCGCCAGCAACGGGGGGGCGGAGACCCAGTACTTC
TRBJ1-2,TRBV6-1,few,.,CASTGGGLGYTF,TGTGCCAGCACCGGGGGGGGGCTGGGCTACACCTTC
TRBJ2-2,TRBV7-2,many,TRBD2,CASSSQAGGSGGPNTGELFF,TGTGCCAGCAGCTCCCAGGCTGGGGGTAGCGGGGGCCCTAACACCGGGGAGCTGTTTTTT
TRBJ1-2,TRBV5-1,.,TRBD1,CASSFTTGGYGYTF,TGCGCCAGCAGCTTTACGACAGGGGGCTATGGCTACACCTTC
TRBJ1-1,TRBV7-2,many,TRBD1,CASSQGTVSMNTEAFF,TGTGCCAGCAGCCAAGGGACAGTTTCAATGAACACTGAAGCTTTCTTT
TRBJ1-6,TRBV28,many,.,CASSQPGYINSPLHF,TGTGCCAGCAGCCAACCGGGATATATTAATTCACCCCTCCACTTT
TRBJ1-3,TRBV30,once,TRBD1,CAWDRGSSGNTIYF,TGTGCCTGGGACAGGGGGAGCTCTGGAAACACCATATATTTT
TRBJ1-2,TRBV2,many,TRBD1,CASSEGGQLNYGYTF,TGTGCCAGCAGCGAAGGGGGACAGCTTAACTATGGCTACACCTTC
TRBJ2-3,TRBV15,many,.,CATSRDAGRRTDTQYF,TGTGCCACCAGCAGAGACGCAGGGAGAAGAACGGATACGCAGTATTTT
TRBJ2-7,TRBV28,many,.,CASSSPRDNPCF,TGTGCCAGCAGTTCCCCTAGGGACAACCCGTGCTTC
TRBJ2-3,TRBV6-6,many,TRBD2,CASSGKRGGRTDTQYF,TGTGCCAGCAGTGGGAAGCGGGGGGGCCGCACAGATACGCAGTATTTT
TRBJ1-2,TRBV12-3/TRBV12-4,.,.,CASSFGSAGYTF,TGTGCCAGCAGTTTCGGATCGGCGGGCTACACCTTC
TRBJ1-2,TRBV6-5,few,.,CASSRGGELVYTF,TGTGCCAGCTCCCGGGGGGGAGAACTCGTCTACACCTTC
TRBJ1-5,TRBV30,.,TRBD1,CAWSLLGQGLDQPQHF,TGTGCCTGGAGTTTACTGGGACAGGGTCTTGATCAGCCCCAGCATTTT
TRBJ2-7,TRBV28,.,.,CASRTALRGSTYEQYF,TGTGCCAGCAGGACCGCTCTCAGGGGTTCAACCTACGAGCAGTACTTC
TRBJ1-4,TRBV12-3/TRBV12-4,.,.,CASSLNTGYMDEKLFF,TGTGCCAGCAGTTTAAATACAGGGTATATGGATGAAAAACTGTTTTTT
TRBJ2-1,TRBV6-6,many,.,CASTKITNEQFF,TGTGCCAGCACCAAAATTACAAATGAGCAGTTCTTC
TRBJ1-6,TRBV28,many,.,CASHFRGTNSPLHF,TGTGCCAGCCACTTTCGGGGGACTAATTCACCCCTCCACTTT
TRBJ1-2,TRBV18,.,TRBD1,CASSPGTGSASYGYTF,TGTGCCAGCTCACCCGGGACAGGTTCGGCCTCTTATGGCTACACCTTC
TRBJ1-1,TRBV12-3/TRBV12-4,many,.,CASSRTETMNTEAFF,TGTGCCAGCAGTCGCACGGAGACGATGAACACTGAAGCTTTCTTT
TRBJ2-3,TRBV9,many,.,CASSVERGTDTQYF,TGTGCCAGCAGCGTAGAACGTGGCACAGATACGCAGTATTTT
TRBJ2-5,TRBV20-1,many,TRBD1,CSARDRAGETQYF,TGCAGTGCTAGGGACAGGGCTGGAGAGACCCAGTACTTC
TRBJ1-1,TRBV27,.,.,CASSLLGQLTEAFF,TGTGCCAGCAGTTTATTGGGTCAGCTGACTGAAGCTTTCTTT
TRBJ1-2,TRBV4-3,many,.,CASSQDIQAAGYGYTF,TGCGCCAGCAGCCAAGATATCCAGGCCGCGGGCTATGGCTACACCTTC
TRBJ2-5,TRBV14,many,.,CASSQVLGQIQETQYF,TGTGCCAGCAGCCAAGTTCTAGGCCAGATTCAAGAGACCCAGTACTTC
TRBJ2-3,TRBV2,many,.,CASSGLASTDTQYF,TGTGCCAGCAGTGGGCTAGCAAGCACAGATACGCAGTATTTT
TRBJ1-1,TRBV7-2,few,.,CASKFDPLSQAFF,TGTGCCAGCAAGTTCGATCCCCTAAGCCAAGCTTTCTTT
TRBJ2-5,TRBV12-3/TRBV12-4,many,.,CASSLNFETQYF,TGTGCCAGCAGTTTAAATTTTGAGACCCAGTACTTC
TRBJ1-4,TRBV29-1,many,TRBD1,CSVEDPQGSKLFF,TGCAGCGTTGAAGATCCACAGGGGTCAAAACTGTTTTTT
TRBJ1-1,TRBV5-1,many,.,CASSSGGPEAFF,TGCGCCAGCAGCTCCGGGGGCCCAGAAGCTTTCTTT
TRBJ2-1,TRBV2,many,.,CASSEGLLTYNEQFF,TGTGCCAGCAGTGAGGGTCTTCTTACTTACAATGAGCAGTTCTTC
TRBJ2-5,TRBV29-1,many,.,CSARGGTRETQYF,TGCAGCGCCAGGGGCGGGACAAGGGAGACCCAGTACTTC
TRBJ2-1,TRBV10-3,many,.,CAISDSGVSYNEQFF,TGTGCCATCAGTGACTCAGGCGTCTCCTACAATGAGCAGTTCTTC
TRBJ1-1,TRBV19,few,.,CASSIRRGRTGWGTEAFF,TGTGCCAGTAGTATTAGGAGGGGCAGGACGGGGTGGGGGACTGAAGCTTTCTTT
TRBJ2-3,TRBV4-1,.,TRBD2,CASSHHLLAGESSGQYF,TGCGCCAGCAGCCACCACCTCCTAGCGGGAGAGTCTTCAGGGCAGTATTTT
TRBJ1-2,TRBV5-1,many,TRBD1,CASSLEGAGNYGYTF,TGCGCCAGCAGCTTGGAGGGGGCAGGGAACTATGGCTACACCTTC
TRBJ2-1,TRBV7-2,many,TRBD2,CASSFTATSYEQFF,TGTGCCAGCAGCTTTACTGCGACTAGCTATGAGCAGTTCTTC
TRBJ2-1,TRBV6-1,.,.,CASSEVGMDYNERFF,TGTGCCAGCAGTGAGGTCGGGATGGATTACAATGAGCGGTTCTTC
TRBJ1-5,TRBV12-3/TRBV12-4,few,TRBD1,CASSLGQGQHF,TGTGCCAGCAGCTTAGGACAGGGACAGCATTTT
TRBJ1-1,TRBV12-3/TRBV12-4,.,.,CASSLEGSRAEAFF,TGTGCCAGCAGTTTAGAGGGCAGTAGGGCTGAAGCTTTCTTT
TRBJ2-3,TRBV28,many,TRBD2,CASSWTSGRAELADTQYF,TGTGCCAGCAGTTGGACTAGCGGGAGGGCGGAACTCGCAGATACGCAGTATTTT
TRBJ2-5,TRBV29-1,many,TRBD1,CSAGDGQGETQYF,TGCAGCGCCGGAGACGGACAGGGAGAGACCCAGTACTTC
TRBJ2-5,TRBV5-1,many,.,CASSLGESRETQYF,TGCGCCAGCAGCTTGGGGGAGAGTCGCGAGACCCAGTACTTC
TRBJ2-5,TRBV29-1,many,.,CSVRVAGETQYF,TGCAGCGTTCGGGTAGCAGGAGAGACCCAGTACTTC
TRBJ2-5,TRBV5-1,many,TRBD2,CASSLSGAYQETQYF,TGCGCCAGCAGCTTAAGCGGGGCCTACCAAGAGACCCAGTACTTC
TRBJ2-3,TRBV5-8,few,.,CASSLRGVSDTQYF,TGTGCCAGCAGCTTGCGTGGGGTTTCAGATACGCAGTATTTT
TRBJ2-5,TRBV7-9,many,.,CASSPPLAGQETQYF,TGTGCCAGCAGTCCTCCCCTCGCCGGCCAAGAGACCCAGTACTTC